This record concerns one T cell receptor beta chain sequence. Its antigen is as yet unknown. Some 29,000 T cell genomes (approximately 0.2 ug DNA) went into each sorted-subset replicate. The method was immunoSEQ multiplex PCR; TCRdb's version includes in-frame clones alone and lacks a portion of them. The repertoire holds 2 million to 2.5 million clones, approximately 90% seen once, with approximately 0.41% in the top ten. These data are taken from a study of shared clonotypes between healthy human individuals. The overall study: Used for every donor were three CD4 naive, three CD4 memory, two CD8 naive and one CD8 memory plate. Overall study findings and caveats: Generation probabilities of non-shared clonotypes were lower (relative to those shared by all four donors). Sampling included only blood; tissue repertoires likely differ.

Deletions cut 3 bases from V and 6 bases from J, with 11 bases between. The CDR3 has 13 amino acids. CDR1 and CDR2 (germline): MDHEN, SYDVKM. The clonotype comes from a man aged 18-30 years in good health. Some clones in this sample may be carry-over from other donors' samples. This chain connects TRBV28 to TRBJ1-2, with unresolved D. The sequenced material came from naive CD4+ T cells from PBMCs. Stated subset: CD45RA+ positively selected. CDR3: CASSFRDFDGYTF. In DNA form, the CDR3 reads TGTGCCAGCAGTTTTAGGGATTTCGATGGCTACACCTTC.